The present T cell receptor (beta chain) was sequenced within a study of blood T cell repertoires in COVID-19 (dated by TCRdb to the early 2020s). The study in broad terms: The collaborator samples originated in the United States, Italy and Spain and spanned the acute and convalescent phases of COVID-19. The material from the prospective study consisted of cDNA or gDNA derived from T cells, B-cell-depleted T cells, or PBMCs. The dataset comprised deeply sampled blood TCRbeta repertoires from subjects exposed to, actively infected with, or recovered from COVID-19. The repertoires were released in a freely available public database meant as a resource for research on the immune response to SARS-CoV-2. Samples were obtained from the ongoing ImmuneRACE study (first 160 participants) and from over 1,000 subjects provided by 6 global collaborators. Nearly every sample came with metadata listing a de-identified subject ID, COVID-19 status, age in years and sex. Where available, HLA class I and class II types were obtained from metadata supplied by the sample provider rather than from assay-based typing.

A remark on this clone: Its antigen target is currently unknown. Qualities for individual bases were not recorded, and no much larger clone is one base off.

General conclusions and limits of the study: How much clinical and demographic metadata was included differed by source and by participant, and the metadata was provided uncurated.

CDR3 length: 14 amino acids, cysteine to phenylalanine. The read is trimmed to its CDR3 DNA, 42 bases read in frame from base 1. V and J are truncated by 0 bases and 5 bases respectively, leaving an intervening sequence of 11 bases. Via the germline V gene, CDR1 is SGHRS and CDR2 YFSETQ. The immunoSEQ Assay, a bias-controlled multiplex PCR, was used to amplify TCRbeta CDR3 regions from genomic DNA. The study's processing was this. The number of nucleated cells in each sample was estimated from the amplification of reference gene primers within the assay. To quantify the absolute abundance of each unique TCRbeta CDR3 rearrangement, sequence reads were collapsed and filtered. For each sample, productive Simpson clonality was calculated as the square root of Simpson's diversity index across productive rearrangements. What TCRdb holds here is the immuneACCESS table cut down to in-frame rearrangements. Part of the clones is not present; checked against another copy, under half of the missing clones reflect an unresolved V gene, and the others are unexplained. V, J and clone size are those of that table, while D and trimming were read from the DNA. Here the sample has about 230,000 clones; more than 80% occur a single time. The ten most abundant clones make up around 7% of the sample.

At one collaborating source in Seattle, patients were enrolled during active infection and were followed longitudinally through the course of disease. Collaborating institutions collected whole blood in K2EDTA tubes following their own protocols. Collaborator samples were shipped for TCRbeta analysis as frozen whole blood, isolated PBMCs, or DNA extracted from either sample type. The source is a woman older than 75 with COVID-19, enrolled during active disease. Sequences were obtained from peripheral blood. This sequence uses TRBV5-1 and TRBJ1-2, with TRBD1 tentatively as D gene (5 bases match). The nucleotide sequence is TGCGCCAGCAGCTTGGATGGGGGAGGATATGGCTACACCTTC. Its coded protein is CASSLDGGGYGYTF. Where the CDR3 stops, the reference TRBV5-1 and TRBJ1-2 genes take over; the full variable domain is KAGVTQTPRYLIKTRGQQVTLSCSPISGHRSVSWYQQTPGQGLQFLFEYFSETQRNKGNFPGRFSGRQFSNSRSEMNVSTLELGDSALYLCASSLDGGGYGYTFGSGTRLTVV.